This entry features one T cell receptor (beta chain) sequence. What it binds is unknown. The sample comes from a study of shared clonotypes between healthy human individuals. The table came from immunoSEQ multiplex PCR; TCRdb's copy has only in-frame clones and leaves some out. The repertoire holds fewer than 3 million clones, with approximately 90% as singletons. Whole-study results and caveats: An expected dependence of interdonor clonotype sharing on sequencing depth was noted. Non-shared clonotypes displayed generation probabilities falling below those of clonotypes present in all four donors.

In germline, CDR1 is SNHLY, CDR2 FYNNEI. The CDR3 is made up of 17 amino acids. J was trimmed by 9 bases and V by 0 bases; bases with no gene match: 8. The genes are TRBV2 and TRBJ2-1; 13 bases are shared with TRBD2. The TCR comes from a man aged 18 to 29 in good health. Some clones in this sample may be carry-over from other donors' samples. The sequenced sample consisted of naive CD4+ T cells from PBMCs. Subset indicated: CD45RA+ positively selected. The CDR3 DNA reads as TGTGCCAGCAGTGAAGCGCTTGGACTAGCGGGAGCGGGTGAGCAGTTCTTC. It translates to CASSEALGLAGAGEQFF.